Shown below are 16 T cell receptor beta chains from a single sample sequenced in a study of breast tumors, draining lymph nodes, adjacent tissues. TCRdb re-called the multiplex PCR reads through MiXCR, storing one row per CDR3 protein. The repertoire has some 52,000 distinct CDR3 sequences, roughly 39% of them found once; the top ten carry about 10%. The sample consisted of breast tumor tissue. All receptors come from a female donor with breast cancer. Some clones in this sample may be carry-over from other donors' samples.

This clonotype was recorded many times. This chain links TRBV7-2 with TRBJ2-1, with TRBD2 matching 13 bases. From germline, CDR1 is SGHTA and CDR2 FQGNSA. The ends lost 7 bases at V and 10 bases at J; junction bases unmatched: 10. The CDR3 totals 15 residues. The CDR3 sequence is CASTPAPTSGREQFF. Written as DNA, the CDR3 is TGTGCCAGCACCCCGGCCCCGACTAGCGGGAGGGAGCAGTTCTTC. Looking up the rest from reference TRBV7-2 and TRBJ2-1 gives the full variable domain: GAGVSQSPSNKVTEKGKDVELRCDPISGHTALYWYRQSLGQGLEFLIYFQGNSAPDKSGLPSDRFSAERTGGSVSTLTIQRTQQEDSAVYLCASTPAPTSGREQFFGPGTRLTVL.

The genes are TRBV2 and TRBJ1-1, with D perhaps TRBD1 (5 bases). CDR3 size: 11 residues. The germline gives CDR1 SNHLY, CDR2 FYNNEI. Trimming took 7 bases from V and 5 from J, leaving 8 bases between them. The CDR3 protein is CASIAGTEAFF. Written as DNA, the CDR3 is TGTGCCAGCATTGCAGGGACTGAAGCTTTCTTT.

This clonotype appeared many times. The chain couples TRBV4-3 to TRBJ2-1; maybe TRBD1 (7 bases). Germline V gene sequence: CDR1 LGHNA, CDR2 YSLEER. This CDR3 comprises 18 residues. V lost 0 bases, J lost 4 bases, and 19 bases lay in between. CDR3 sequence: CASSQDLGRGDLYNEQFF. CDR3 nucleotide sequence: TGCGCCAGCAGCCAAGATTTGGGCAGGGGGGACCTTTACAATGAGCAGTTCTTC.

This clonotype has at least ten counts. This sequence joins TRBV30 and TRBJ2-4, with a possible D match to TRBD2 (6 bases). Trimming left V 0 bases short and J 1 base short, with 13 bases between. Germline values: CDR1 GTSNPN, CDR2 SVGIG (reference sequence). This CDR3 is 16 amino acids long. This chain's CDR3 is CAWSVFGGAAKNIQYF. The CDR3 nucleotides are TGTGCCTGGAGTGTATTCGGCGGGGCGGCCAAAAACATTCAGTACTTC.

This clonotype was observed at least ten times. This chain joins TRBV20-1 and TRBJ2-7, with TRBD2 matching over 7 bases. J gave up 1 base and V 7 bases, and 7 bases lay outside the gene matches. The CDR3 runs to 13 residues. Per the germline V gene, CDR1 is DFQATT and CDR2 is SNEGSKA (reference sequence). The CDR3 protein is CSGSSGQSYEQYF. CDR3 DNA: TGCAGTGGGTCTAGCGGCCAGTCCTACGAGCAGTACTTC.

There are many counts of this clonotype. V gene TRBV12-3 or TRBV12-4 combines with J gene TRBJ2-3; either TRBD1 or TRBD2 may fit D (6 bases each). This CDR3 has 15 residues. Deletions cut 7 bases from V and 1 base from J, with 15 bases between. The CDR3 DNA is TGTGCCAGCACCCTTCCAGGGGAGGGCACAGATACGCAGTATTTT. This sequence encodes CASTLPGEGTDTQYF.

The chain combines TRBV6-4 with TRBJ1-1; unclear D gene. CDR3 length equals 8 residues. Trimming removed 7 bases at V and 6 bases at J, with 0 bases between. From germline, CDR1 is MRHNA and CDR2 SNTAGT. DNA for the CDR3: TGTGCCAGCACTGAAGCTTTCTTT. The encoded protein is CASTEAFF.

This clonotype was seen at least ten times. This sequence may be a read error, since a much larger clone differs from it by one base. The CDR3 sequence: CSARDWARRAASGANVLTF. CDR3 coding DNA: TGCAGTGCTAGAGATTGGGCGCGCAGGGCGGCCTCTGGGGCCAACGTCCTGACTTTC. The J gene is TRBJ2-6, the V gene TRBV20-1, with D perhaps matching TRBD1 (5 bases). The length of the CDR3 is 19 residues. Germline lookup yields CDR1 DFQATT and CDR2 SNEGSKA (reference sequence). Trimming cost V 0 bases and J 0 bases, with 18 bases left between them.

Remarks on this clonotype: One junction end disagrees with the germline gene, perhaps due to a read error. The chain is built from TRBV14 and TRBJ2-3; 8 positions match TRBD2. Germline-derived CDR1 and CDR2 are SGHDN and FVKESK. The CDR3 loop spans 16 amino acids. CDR3 sequence reads: CASSLRQRERTDAQYF. In nucleotides, the CDR3 is TGTGCCAGCAGCCTACGTCAGCGGGAGCGGACAGATGCGCAGTATTTC.

This clonotype was seen at least ten times. The CDR3 DNA reads as TGTGCCACCAGTATACTAGCGCAAACCAACAATGAGCAGTTCTTC. It encodes CATSILAQTNNEQFF. The chain carries TRBV15 and TRBJ2-1; 7 bases match TRBD2. The CDR3 sequence is 15 residues long. The ends lost 6 bases at V and 5 bases at J; junction bases unmatched: 10. Germline loops: CDR1 LNHNV, CDR2 YYDKDF (reference sequence).

At least ten counts were recorded for this clonotype. The rearrangement links TRBV4-2 to TRBJ2-2; D not resolved. Germline V gene lookup returns CDR1 LGHNA and CDR2 YNFKEQ. This CDR3 has 15 amino acids. V lost 4 bases, J lost 5 bases, and 14 bases lay in between. Here the CDR3 reads CASSPTYFGTGELFF. The CDR3 bases are TGTGCCAGCAGCCCAACCTATTTCGGGACCGGGGAGCTGTTTTTT.

This clonotype was seen just once. One junction end does not reproduce the germline sequence, and a read error may be involved. The gene calls are TRBV7-9 and TRBJ1-3; tentatively, D is TRBD1 (5 bases). CDR1 is SEHNR and CDR2 is FQNEAQ in the germline V gene (reference sequence). The CDR3 covers 15 residues. For the CDR3, the DNA is TGTTCCAGCAGGTCTAGGGACTTTTCTGGAAACACCATATATTTT. This sequence encodes CSSRSRDFSGNTIYF. The full variable domain, in which reference TRBV7-9 and TRBJ1-3 provide the parts outside the CDR3, is DTGVSQNPRHKITKRGQNVTFRCDPISEHNRLYWYRQTLGQGPEFLTYFQNEAQLEKSRLLSDRFSAERPKGSFSTLEIQRTEQGDSAMYLCSSRSRDFSGNTIYFGEGSWLTVV.

This clonotype is medium-sized. CDR3 coding DNA: TGTGCCAGCAGTTTATGGGGGGGCGGCTACACCTTC. Translating gives CASSLWGGGYTF. V usage is TRBV12-3 or TRBV12-4 and J usage is TRBJ1-2, with D maybe TRBD1 (6 bases). CDR3 length: 12 amino acids. Trimming removed 2 bases at V and 8 bases at J, with 9 bases between.

The V gene is TRBV7-2, the J gene TRBJ2-3, with 11 positions matching TRBD2. With V trimmed by 5 bases and J by 3 bases, 7 bases remained unmatched. Looked up from germline, CDR1 is SGHTA and CDR2 is FQGNSA. The CDR3 spans 16 residues. The CDR3 DNA follows: TGTGCCAGCAGCACCGGGACTAGCGGTTTAACAGATACGCAGTATTTT. Its translation: CASSTGTSGLTDTQYF.

This clonotype was observed many times. J is TRBJ1-3 and V is TRBV19, with D possibly being TRBD1 (5 bases). Germline V gene data show CDR1 as LNHDA and CDR2 as SQIVND (reference sequence). The V gene lost 6 bases and the J gene lost 2 bases, with 14 bases spanning the gap. This CDR3 has 15 residues. CDR3 amino acids: CASSRSWGPGNTIYF. The CDR3 DNA sequence: TGTGCCAGTAGCAGATCGTGGGGCCCTGGAAACACCATATATTTT.

Comments on this clonotype: This clone may be a read error of a much larger clone one base away. The V and J genes are TRBV7-6 and TRBJ2-2, with 9 bases aligning to TRBD1. The length of the CDR3 is 20 residues. V was clipped by 3 bases and J by 4 bases; unmatched bases: 18. Germline V gene data show CDR1 as SGHVS and CDR2 as FNYEAQ. Here the CDR3 reads CASSFLSGQGGSKRTGELFF. Written as DNA, the CDR3 is TGTGCCAGCAGCTTCCTATCGGGACAGGGAGGAAGTAAGCGCACCGGGGAGCTGTTTTTT.